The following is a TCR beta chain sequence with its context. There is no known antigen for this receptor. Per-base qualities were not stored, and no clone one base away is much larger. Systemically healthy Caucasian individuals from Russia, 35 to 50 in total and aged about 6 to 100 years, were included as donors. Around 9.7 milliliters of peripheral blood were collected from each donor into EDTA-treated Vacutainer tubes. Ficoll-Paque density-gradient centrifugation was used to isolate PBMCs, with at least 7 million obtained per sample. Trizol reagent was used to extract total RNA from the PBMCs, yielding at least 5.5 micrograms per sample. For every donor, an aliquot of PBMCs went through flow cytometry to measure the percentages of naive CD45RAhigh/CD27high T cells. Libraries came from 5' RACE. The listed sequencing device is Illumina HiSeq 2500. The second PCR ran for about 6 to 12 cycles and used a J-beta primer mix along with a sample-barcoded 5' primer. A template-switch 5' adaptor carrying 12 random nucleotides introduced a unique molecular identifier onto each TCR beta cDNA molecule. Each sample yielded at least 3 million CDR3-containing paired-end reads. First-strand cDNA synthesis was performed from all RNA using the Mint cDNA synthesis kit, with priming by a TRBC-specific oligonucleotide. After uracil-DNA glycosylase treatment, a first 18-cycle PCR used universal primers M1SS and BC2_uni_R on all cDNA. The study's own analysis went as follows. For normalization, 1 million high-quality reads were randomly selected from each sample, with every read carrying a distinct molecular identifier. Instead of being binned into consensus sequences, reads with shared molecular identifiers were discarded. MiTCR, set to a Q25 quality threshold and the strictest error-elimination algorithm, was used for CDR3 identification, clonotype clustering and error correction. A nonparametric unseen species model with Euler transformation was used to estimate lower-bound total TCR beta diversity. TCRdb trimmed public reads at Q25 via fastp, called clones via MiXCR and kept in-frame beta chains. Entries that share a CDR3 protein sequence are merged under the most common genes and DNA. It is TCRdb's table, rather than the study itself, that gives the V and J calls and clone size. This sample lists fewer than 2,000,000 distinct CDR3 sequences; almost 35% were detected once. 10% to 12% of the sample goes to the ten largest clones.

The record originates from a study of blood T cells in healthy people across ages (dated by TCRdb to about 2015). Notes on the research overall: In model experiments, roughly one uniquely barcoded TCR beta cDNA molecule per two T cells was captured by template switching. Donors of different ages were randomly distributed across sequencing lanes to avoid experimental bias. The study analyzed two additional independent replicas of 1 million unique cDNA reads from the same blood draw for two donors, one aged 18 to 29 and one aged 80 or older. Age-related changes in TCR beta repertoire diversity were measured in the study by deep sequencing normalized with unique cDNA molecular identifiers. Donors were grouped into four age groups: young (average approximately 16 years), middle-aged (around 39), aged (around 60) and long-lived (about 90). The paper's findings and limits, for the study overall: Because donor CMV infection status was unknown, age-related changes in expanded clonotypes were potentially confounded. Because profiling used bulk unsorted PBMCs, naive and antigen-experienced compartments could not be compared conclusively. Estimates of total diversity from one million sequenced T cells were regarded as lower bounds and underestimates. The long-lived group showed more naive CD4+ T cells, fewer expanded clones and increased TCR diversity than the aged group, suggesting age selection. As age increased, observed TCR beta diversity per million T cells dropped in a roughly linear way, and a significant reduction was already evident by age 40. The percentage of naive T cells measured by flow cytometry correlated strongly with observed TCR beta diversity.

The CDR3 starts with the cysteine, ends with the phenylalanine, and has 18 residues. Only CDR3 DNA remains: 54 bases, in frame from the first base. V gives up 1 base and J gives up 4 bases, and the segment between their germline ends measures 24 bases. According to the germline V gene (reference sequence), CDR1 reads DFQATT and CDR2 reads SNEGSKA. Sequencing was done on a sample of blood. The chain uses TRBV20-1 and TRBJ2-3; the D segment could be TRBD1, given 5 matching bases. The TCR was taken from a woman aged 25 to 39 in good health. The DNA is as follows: TGCAGTGCTAGAGGGGGCGAGCGCCACAATTACGCGCCAGATACGCAGTATTTT. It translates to CSARGGERHNYAPDTQYF.